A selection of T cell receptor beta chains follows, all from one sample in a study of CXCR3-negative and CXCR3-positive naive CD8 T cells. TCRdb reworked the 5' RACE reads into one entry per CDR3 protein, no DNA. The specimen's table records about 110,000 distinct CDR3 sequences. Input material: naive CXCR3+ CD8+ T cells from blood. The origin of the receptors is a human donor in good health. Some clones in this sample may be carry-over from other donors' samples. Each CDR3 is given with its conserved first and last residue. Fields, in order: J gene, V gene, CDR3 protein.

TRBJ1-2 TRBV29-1 CSVEMDYGYTF
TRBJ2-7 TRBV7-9 CASSLGDTGTNEQYF
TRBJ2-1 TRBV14 CASSHLQGRFYEQFF
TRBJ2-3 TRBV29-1 CSVEGTVYFGTDTQYF
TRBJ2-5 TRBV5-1 CASSLTGLAGAQETQYF
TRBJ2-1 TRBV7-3 CASSLTFASGVISSYNEQFF
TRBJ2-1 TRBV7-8 CASSLGRLGGSNEQFF
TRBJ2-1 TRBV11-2 CASTPGLNYNEQFF
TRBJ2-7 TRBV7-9 CASSLIPHAVSSYEQYF
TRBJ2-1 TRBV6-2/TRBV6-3 CASRPFSGRSYNEQFF
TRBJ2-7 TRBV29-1 CSVELASGTSQGTEQYF
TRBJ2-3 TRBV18 CASSLAVRVPDTQYF
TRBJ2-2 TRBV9 CASSVSGQEPNTGELFF
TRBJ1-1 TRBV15 CATSARIRDRGLKTEAFF
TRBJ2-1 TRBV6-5 CASSLAGDRGEQFF
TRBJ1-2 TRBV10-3 CAISESAQQFSGGLGYGYTF
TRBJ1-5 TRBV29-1 CSVSSFNQPQHF